This T cell receptor (beta chain) was sequenced during a study of T cells in lung cancer brain metastases. Study information: Tobacco use history was present in about 85% of the roughly 20 patients, median roughly 40 pack-years.

This table comes from immunoSEQ multiplex PCR, and its TCRdb copy is limited to in-frame clones, with some not included. The table shows a few thousand clones, with approximately 90% occurring only once. V gave up 8 bases and J gave up 4 bases; unmatched junction bases: 9. CDR1 and CDR2 (germline): LNHDA, SQIVND (reference sequence). This CDR3 is 15 amino acids long. Findings and limits, study-wide: Brain metastases had fewer unique productive clones than primaries (median approximately 1,600 versus 4,100). Most clones were lesion-specific, with limited overlap between paired lesions (Morisita 0.23).

On this clone: Its specificity is not known.

The TCR was taken from a man between 60 and 75 years old with non-small cell lung cancer. The source material was tumor tissue from the primary lung tumor. This chain uses TRBV19 with TRBJ1-5; 9 nucleotides line up with TRBD1. CDR3 bases: TGTGCCAGTGCGGACAGGGGAGTAGGGAATCAGCCCCAGCATTTT. Translation: CASADRGVGNQPQHF.